Below, 9 T cell receptor beta chains from the same sample are listed, as sequenced in a study of cytomegalovirus exposure and HLA in healthy donors. Clones were read by immunoSEQ multiplex PCR, and TCRdb kept only the in-frame ones, dropping some. The sample includes tens of thousands of clones, around 90% seen only once; the top ten take approximately 2%. The sample comprised PBMCs. Source of these receptors: a young man in good health and CMV-seronegative.

This clone was seen only a few times. V gene TRBV15 combines with J gene TRBJ2-1; 7 bases fit TRBD2. Germline V gives CDR1 LNHNV, CDR2 YYDKDF (reference sequence). The CDR3 contains 14 residues. J was trimmed by 7 bases and V by 5 bases; bases with no gene match: 8. The CDR3 sequence is CATSEGGPTNEQFF. The CDR3 nucleotides read TGTGCCACCAGCGAGGGAGGGCCGACTAATGAGCAGTTCTTC. The whole variable domain, remainder taken from reference TRBV15 and TRBJ2-1, is DAMVIQNPRYQVTQFGKPVTLSCSQTLNHNVMYWYQQKSSQAPKLLFHYYDKDFNNEADTPDNFQSRRPNTSFCFLDIRSPGLGDTAMYLCATSEGGPTNEQFFGPGTRLTVL.

This sequence joins TRBV19 and TRBJ1-2; perhaps TRBD1 as D (5 bases). The V end lost 9 bases, the J end lost 0 bases, and 14 bases lay between the germline ends. This CDR3 region has 14 residues. Germline V gene sequence: CDR1 LNHDA, CDR2 SQIVND (reference sequence). Here the CDR3 reads CASPRQSSNYGYTF. The CDR3 nucleotides are TGTGCCAGCCCGAGACAGTCGTCTAACTATGGCTACACCTTC.

This chain connects TRBV25-1 to TRBJ2-1; 13 bases fit TRBD2. The CDR3 consists of 16 residues. The germline CDR1 and CDR2 sequences are MGHDK and SYGVNS. Unmatched junction bases numbered 6, after V lost 3 bases and J lost 7 bases. In DNA, the CDR3 is TGTGCCAGCAGTGACCCGGGACTAGCGGGAAGTAATGAGCAGTTCTTC. It encodes CASSDPGLAGSNEQFF.

The V and J genes are TRBV5-4 and TRBJ2-5; 15 nucleotides match TRBD2. Germline CDR1 is SGHNT and CDR2 is YYREEE (reference sequence). This CDR3 has 16 residues. Trimming at V came to 3 bases and at J to 4 bases, leaving 4 bases not matched to a gene. CDR3 residues: CASSSRTSGGAETQYF. Written as DNA, the CDR3 is TGTGCCAGCAGCTCCCGGACTAGCGGGGGGGCAGAGACCCAGTACTTC.

In the case of this clone: One end of the junction fails to match germline, which may point to a read error. V and J are TRBV5-1 and TRBJ1-1; 7 positions agree with TRBD1. This CDR3 spans 15 amino acids. Looked up from germline, CDR1 is SGHRS and CDR2 is YFSETQ. The CDR3 DNA reads as TGCGCCAGCAGCTTGGTGGGACAGTCGAACACTGAGGCTTTCTTT. Translation gives CASSLVGQSNTEAFF.

The rearrangement joins TRBV6-6 to TRBJ1-5; TRBD1 might be the D (5 bases). The CDR3 runs to 15 residues. Germline V gene sequence: CDR1 MNHNY, CDR2 SVGAGI (reference sequence). The ends were cut back, 5 bases at V and 3 bases at J, with 14 bases in the middle. The CDR3 here is CASSVGGTDNQPQHF. The CDR3 region has the DNA TGTGCCAGCAGTGTGGGGGGGACCGACAATCAGCCCCAGCATTTT.

The chain recombines TRBV27 with TRBJ1-1, with 9 positions matching TRBD1. Trimming at V came to 4 bases and at J to 5 bases, leaving 5 bases not matched to a gene. The CDR3 runs 14 residues. Per germline, CDR1 MNHEY and CDR2 SMNVEV (reference sequence). The CDR3 coding sequence is TGTGCCAGCAGTTCTAGGACAGGGGCGACTGAAGCTTTCTTT. Translation gives CASSSRTGATEAFF.

The rearrangement uses TRBV28 and TRBJ1-3; D is unresolved. This CDR3 has 14 residues. V lost 5 bases and J lost 4, with 12 bases in between. CDR1 is MDHEN and CDR2 is SYDVKM in the germline V gene. The CDR3, as DNA: TGTGCCAGCAGTGCCTTTCCGGGAGGAAACACCATATATTTT. It translates to CASSAFPGGNTIYF. Drawing the rest from reference TRBV28 and TRBJ1-3, the complete variable domain is DVKVTQSSRYLVKRTGEKVFLECVQDMDHENMFWYRQDPGLGLRLIYFSYDVKMKEKGDIPEGYSVSREKKERFSLILESASTNQTSMYLCASSAFPGGNTIYFGEGSWLTVV.

V gene TRBV9 combines with J gene TRBJ1-2; the match to TRBD1 covers 11 bases. This CDR3 comprises 16 residues. V was clipped by 2 bases and J by 7 bases; unmatched bases: 10. Germline V gene lookup returns CDR1 SGDLS and CDR2 YYNGEE. CDR3 DNA: TGTGCCAGCAGCGTGAGGACAGGGGGCGCGAGTTCTGGCTACACCTTC. It encodes CASSVRTGGASSGYTF. Filled out from reference TRBV9 and TRBJ1-2, the complete variable domain reads DSGVTQTPKHLITATGQRVTLRCSPRSGDLSVYWYQQSLDQGLQFLIQYYNGEERAKGNILERFSAQQFPDLHSELNLSSLELGDSALYFCASSVRTGGASSGYTFGSGTRLTVV.